The entry below gives a single T cell receptor (beta chain) sequence along with its context. These data are taken from a study of T cell responses to AZD1222 COVID-19 vaccine. Clones were sequenced by immunoSEQ multiplex PCR, and TCRdb holds only the in-frame ones, with some missing. The table has some 120,000 clones, 93% seen once. CDR1 is LNHDA and CDR2 is SQIVND in the germline V gene (reference sequence). The CDR3 has 14 residues. V shed 9 bases and J shed 4 bases, with 18 bases lying between them. This chain uses TRBV19 with TRBJ1-2; unclear D gene. The material was peripheral blood, obtained on day 0 of AZD1222 vaccination. The TCR was taken from an adult in good health. The CDR3 reads CASHNPPEGYGYTF. CDR3 coding DNA: TGTGCCAGCCACAATCCCCCTGAAGGCTATGGCTACACCTTC.